The clone carrying this T cell receptor beta chain was seen only a few times. Its specificity is unknown. The data stem from a study of CD8+ T cells in alopecia areata. Once RNA had been extracted, it was reverse transcribed into cDNA to act as the sequencing template. TCRdb's table, derived via immunoSEQ multiplex PCR, lists solely in-frame clones and lacks some. The table shows some 200,000 clones, with more than 55% occurring only once. The germline gives CDR1 SQVTM, CDR2 ANQGSEA. The CDR3 is 12 amino acids. V lost 5 bases and J lost 5, with 12 bases in between. As to treatment: oral pan-JAK inhibitor, 5-10 mg twice daily. The investigators collected lesional scalp punch biopsies and peripheral blood from alopecia areata patients. Investigators sorted PBMCs to obtain both CD4+ and CD8+ T cells. Overall study results and limits: Lesional scalp, notably in alopecia totalis/universalis, had clonality above that of normal scalp. Numerous expanded lesional clones remained in scalp and blood during tofacitinib.

The material was CD4+ T cells sorted from blood, obtained at week 4, from a patient treated with tofacitinib. V usage is TRBV29-1 and J usage is TRBJ2-5, with D perhaps TRBD2 (6 bases). The sequence derives from a human donor with alopecia areata. The CDR3 nucleotides read TGCAGCGTTAGTTCGGGGAGGGAGACCCAGTACTTC. Translated: CSVSSGRETQYF.